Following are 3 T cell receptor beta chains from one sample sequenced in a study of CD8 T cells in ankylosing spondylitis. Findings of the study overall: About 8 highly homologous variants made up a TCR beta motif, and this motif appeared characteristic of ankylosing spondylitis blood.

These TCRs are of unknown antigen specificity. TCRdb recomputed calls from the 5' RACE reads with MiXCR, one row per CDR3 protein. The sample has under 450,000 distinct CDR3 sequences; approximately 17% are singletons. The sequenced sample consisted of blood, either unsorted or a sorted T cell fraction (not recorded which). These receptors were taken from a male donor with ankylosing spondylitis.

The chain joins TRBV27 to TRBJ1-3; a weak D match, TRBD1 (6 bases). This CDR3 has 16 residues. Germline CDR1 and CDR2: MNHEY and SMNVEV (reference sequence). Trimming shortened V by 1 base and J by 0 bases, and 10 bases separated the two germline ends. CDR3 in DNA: TGTGCCAGCAGTTTATACGGACAGAACTCTGGAAACACCATATATTTT. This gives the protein CASSLYGQNSGNTIYF.

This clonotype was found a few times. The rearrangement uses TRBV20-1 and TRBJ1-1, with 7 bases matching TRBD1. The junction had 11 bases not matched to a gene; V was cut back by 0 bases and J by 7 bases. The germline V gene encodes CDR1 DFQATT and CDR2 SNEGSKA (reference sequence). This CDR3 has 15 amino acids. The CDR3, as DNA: TGCAGTGCTAGAGATATTGGACAGGTCTTTGGTGAAGCTTTCTTT. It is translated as CSARDIGQVFGEAFF.

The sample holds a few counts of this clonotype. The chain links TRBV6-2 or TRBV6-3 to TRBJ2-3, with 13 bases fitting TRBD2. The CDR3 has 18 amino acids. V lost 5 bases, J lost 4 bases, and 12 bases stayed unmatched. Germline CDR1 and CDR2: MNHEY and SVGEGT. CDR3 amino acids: CASSDHPGLAGWADTQYF. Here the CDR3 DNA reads TGTGCCAGCAGTGACCACCCGGGACTAGCGGGATGGGCAGATACGCAGTATTTT.